The clone carrying this T cell receptor (beta chain) was observed a few times. Its target is not known. V was pared by 8 bases and J by 2 bases, with 14 bases of the junction left unmatched. The CDR3 extends over 15 amino acids. Germline V gene sequence: CDR1 SQVTM, CDR2 ANQGSEA. Incorporated into the TCR beta cDNA libraries were unique molecular identifiers, which served to reduce PCR and sequencing biases. Via MiXCR, TCRdb re-called the PCR reads, giving one row per CDR3 protein. The sample lists about 810,000 distinct CDR3 sequences, roughly 50% occurring once. This specimen belongs to a study of post-analysis software for immune sequencing data. Study-level findings and limits: Strong co-clustering by F measure was seen for same-batch samples. Among a few TRBV segments more frequent in patients than controls were TRBV5-6, TRBV5-1 and TRBV20-1.

The chain recombines TRBV29-1 with TRBJ1-2; 7 nucleotides align to TRBD1. Sequenced input: blood. This clonotype was obtained from a girl aged 5 to 17 with multiple sclerosis. The CDR3 protein is CSTYQDRAGNYGYTF. CDR3 nucleotide sequence: TGCAGCACCTACCAAGACAGGGCTGGCAACTATGGCTACACCTTC.